This T cell receptor (beta chain) was retrieved from a study of OX40 agonist ivuxolimab in advanced cancers. The germline V gene encodes CDR1 LNHNV and CDR2 YYDKDF (reference sequence). J was trimmed by 5 bases and V by 7 bases; bases with no gene match: 6. The CDR3 totals 13 residues. Produced via immunoSEQ multiplex PCR; TCRdb's table is partial and in-frame only. The profile shows 66,000 or so clones, 92% of them singletons. The origin of this receptor is an adult with an advanced solid tumor such as melanoma, head and neck, liver or kidney cancer. The chain uses TRBV15 and TRBJ2-7; 9 bases map to TRBD1. Source: CD4+ or CD8+ T cells sorted from blood, taken in a trial of the OX40 agonist ivuxolimab. The CDR3 spells CATTLDRGDEQYF. CDR3 coding DNA: TGTGCCACCACCCTGGACAGGGGCGACGAGCAGTACTTC. The variable domain in full, with the rest retrieved from reference TRBV15 and TRBJ2-7, is DAMVIQNPRYQVTQFGKPVTLSCSQTLNHNVMYWYQQKSSQAPKLLFHYYDKDFNNEADTPDNFQSRRPNTSFCFLDIRSPGLGDTAMYLCATTLDRGDEQYFGPGTRLTVT.